These T cell receptor beta chains were read from a single sample in a study of blood T cell repertoires in COVID-19. Some clones are missing from TCRdb's copy, which holds only in-frame ones; the method was immunoSEQ multiplex PCR. In the table there are 250,000 to 300,000 clones, 86% of which are singletons. The specimen was peripheral blood. Source of these receptors: a woman aged 25 to 39 with active or convalescent COVID-19. CDR3s include the opening cysteine and the closing phenylalanine or tryptophan.

v_gene	CDR3aa
TRBV10-3	CAISGGGDQPQHF
TRBV27	CASSLSGQGEETQYF
TRBV6-2/TRBV6-3	CASSYSNAARGAYNEQFF
TRBV6-2/TRBV6-3	CASSYSYRFGLAGYEQYF
TRBV19	CASSIVRGNEQFF
TRBV7-2	CASRQRSGTGSYEQYF
TRBV6-2/TRBV6-3	CASSYRQGTTEAFF
TRBV6-2/TRBV6-3	CASSGTSRETQYF
TRBV28	CASGSGSLSGNTIYF
TRBV18	CASSRSGLTSGANVLTF
TRBV10-3	CAISHSGTGAGYTF
TRBV4-3	CASSQARDSSYEQYF
TRBV7-2	CASSEGQGSYNEQFF
TRBV6-6	CASSPSPYSNQPQHF
TRBV7-7	CASSPDGLAPYNEQFF
TRBV6-5	CASRQTGTKDGYTF
TRBV6-4	CASSTPRDRVARGQFF
TRBV19	CASALVGTPRPQHF
TRBV9	CASSPRLAGGRLFF
TRBV7-3	CASSFRRRSYEQYF
TRBV5-1	CASSLDGQGGNSPLHF
TRBV27	CASRAGTSGVLETQYF
TRBV19	CASSPTATNEKLFF
TRBV27	CASSPSQGETNYGYTF
TRBV19	CASSIVGTGVDGYTF
TRBV5-1	CASSPKPGQGGYEQYF
TRBV15	CATSRGGDSYEQYF
TRBV19	CASRVQEGLLTVGYTF
TRBV4-1	CASSLRTGGARRNSPLHF
TRBV7-9	CASSPRDSTNTGELFF
TRBV19	CASSIVGGLDNSPLHF
TRBV12-3/TRBV12-4	CASSSQVRDTIYF
TRBV7-9	CASSLSGDQPQHF
TRBV7-8	CASSPQGPGNTIYF